The sequence of this TCR beta chain was determined in a study of OX40 agonist ivuxolimab in advanced cancers. Overall study results and limits: Antigen specificity of clonally expanded peripheral T cells was not established.

V lost 2 bases to trimming and J lost 4 bases; unmatched junction nucleotides: 0. Germline V gives CDR1 MNHEY, CDR2 SMNVEV (reference sequence). This CDR3 is built from 13 residues. Concerning this clone: Its antigen is not identified.

Only in-frame clones appear in the TCRdb table, and some are missing; sequencing was by immunoSEQ multiplex PCR. The repertoire holds about 33,000 clones, with 88% as singletons. The clonotype originates from an adult with an advanced solid tumor such as melanoma, head and neck, liver or kidney cancer. This chain connects TRBV27 to TRBJ2-5, with TRBD1 identical over 8 bases. Sequenced material: CD4+ or CD8+ T cells sorted from blood, taken in a trial of the OX40 agonist ivuxolimab. The CDR3 DNA reads as TGTGCCAGCAGTTTAGGGACAGGAGAGACCCAGTACTTC. Protein product: CASSLGTGETQYF.